The 28 T cell receptor beta chains below were found in one sample sequenced in a study of blood T cell repertoires in COVID-19. The repertoire was sequenced with immunoSEQ multiplex PCR; TCRdb's copy has only in-frame clones and lacks some. The repertoire has 200,000 to 250,000 clones, 82% of them found once; the top ten carry 3.5% to 4%. The specimen sequenced was peripheral blood. The receptors stem from a woman older than 75 with acute or convalescent COVID-19.

This rearrangement joins TRBV12-3 or TRBV12-4 to TRBJ1-4, with D perhaps matching TRBD1 (5 bases). Trimming removed 7 bases at V and 8 bases at J, with 11 bases between. The CDR3 consists of 12 residues. CDR3 nucleotides: TGTGCCAGCACTTGGGAGGGGGAAAAACTGTTTTTT. Its translation is CASTWEGEKLFF.

This chain connects TRBV18 to TRBJ1-1, with 9 nucleotides matching TRBD1. Germline loops: CDR1 KGHSH, CDR2 LQKENI. CDR3 length equals 15 residues. V shed 4 bases, J shed 0 bases, and the junction held 3 bases outside the gene matches. In nucleotides, the CDR3 is TGTGCCAGCTCACGGGACAGGGATCTGAACACTGAAGCTTTCTTT. Amino acid sequence: CASSRDRDLNTEAFF.

The gene calls are TRBV3-1 (or the pseudogene TRBV3-2) and TRBJ2-7, with 10 bases that match TRBD1. The junction had 7 bases not matched to a gene; V was cut back by 4 bases and J by 4 bases. The germline V gene encodes CDR1 LGHDT and CDR2 YNNKEL (reference sequence). The CDR3 covers 15 residues. CDR3 nucleotide sequence: TGTGCCAGCAGCCCACCGGGACAGGGGAGGTACGAGCAGTACTTC. Amino acid sequence: CASSPPGQGRYEQYF.

The chain is built from TRBV6-5 and TRBJ1-2; D gene unclear. The V end was cut by 6 bases, the J end by 0 bases, with 14 bases between. There are 15 residues in the CDR3. CDR1 is MNHEY, CDR2 SVGAGI, per germline. In nucleotides, the CDR3 is TGTGCCAGCAGCCCCCGGGTGAGGGCTAACTATGGCTACACCTTC. Translation gives CASSPRVRANYGYTF.

There are a few counts of this clone. The chain employs TRBV7-2 and TRBJ2-7; D gene uncertain. Germline CDR1 is SGHTA and CDR2 is FQGNSA. V shed 1 base and J shed 3 bases, with 10 bases lying between them. The CDR3 has 14 residues. The CDR3 region is CASSLGRNNYEQYF. The CDR3 DNA is TGTGCCAGCAGCTTAGGTCGTAACAACTACGAGCAGTACTTC.

The chain is built from TRBV4-3 and TRBJ1-2, with D possibly being TRBD1 (6 bases). Per the germline V gene, CDR1 is LGHNA and CDR2 is YSLEER. This CDR3 spans 15 amino acids. V was cut by 0 bases and J by 4 bases, with 12 bases left in between. The CDR3 bases are TGCGCCAGCAGCCAAGACAGGGGAACGGTCTATGGCTACACCTTC. This translates into CASSQDRGTVYGYTF.

V gene TRBV27 combines with J gene TRBJ2-3, with a weak D call TRBD2 (5 bases). Per germline, CDR1 MNHEY and CDR2 SMNVEV (reference sequence). The CDR3 is 12 residues long. Between the trimmed V and J ends, which lost 4 bases and 10 bases, there was a span of 12 bases. CDR3 in amino acids: CASSSLLVSQYF. CDR3 DNA: TGTGCCAGCAGTTCTCTACTAGTTTCGCAGTATTTT.

This clone appeared a single time. Other DNA variants within this sample encode the same CDR3. The rearrangement joins TRBV30 to TRBJ1-3; weak D call: TRBD1 (5 bases). The V end lost 0 bases, the J end lost 2 bases, and 8 bases lay between the germline ends. Per the germline V gene, CDR1 is GTSNPN and CDR2 is SVGIG (reference sequence). This CDR3 is 14 amino acids long. CDR3 amino acids: CAWSVGGTGNTIYF. CDR3 bases: TGTGCCTGGAGTGTGGGGGGGACTGGAAACACCATATATTTT.

The V and J genes are TRBV4-1 and TRBJ1-1; D is undetermined. The CDR3 length is 16 residues. Germline V CDR1 and CDR2: MGHRA, YSYEKL. Trimming removed 1 base from V and 5 bases from J, with 17 bases in between. The CDR3 nucleotides are TGCGCCAGCAGCCAAGCCCCGATCGGGAGGCGGACTGAAGCTTTCTTT. Its protein product is CASSQAPIGRRTEAFF.

The rearrangement joins TRBV6-5 to TRBJ1-1; TRBD1 aligns across 8 bases. Germline CDR1 and CDR2: MNHEY and SVGAGI. V trimming: 6 bases; J trimming: 4 bases; junction bases outside the gene matches: 4. This CDR3 spans 13 amino acids. The CDR3 DNA follows: TGTGCCAGCAGGAAAACAGGGGGCACTGAAGCTTTCTTT. Encoded protein: CASRKTGGTEAFF.

The chain carries TRBV6-5 and TRBJ1-2; 7 bases match TRBD1. The CDR3 sequence is 13 residues long. The junction had 7 bases not matched to a gene; V was cut back by 6 bases and J by 6 bases. Germline CDR1 and CDR2: MNHEY and SVGAGI. The CDR3 coding sequence is TGTGCCAGCAGCATTCAGGGGGTCGATGGCTACACCTTC. This translates into CASSIQGVDGYTF.

The V gene is TRBV27, the J gene TRBJ2-5; the D gene is possibly TRBD1 (6 bases). Germline-derived CDR1 and CDR2 are MNHEY and SMNVEV (reference sequence). This CDR3 contains 18 residues. V gave up 6 bases and J gave up 4 bases, with 27 bases separating them. The CDR3 is CASSSTPGQSWGVETQYF. CDR3 sequence (DNA): TGTGCCAGCAGCTCCACGCCAGGACAGTCCTGGGGTGTAGAGACCCAGTACTTC.

As DNA, the CDR3 is TGTGCCAGCGGGGATAGGACAGGGGGAACCATTCAGTACTTC. This translates into CASGDRTGGTIQYF. J is TRBJ2-4 and V is TRBV2; TRBD1 agrees at 10 bases. Germline assignment: CDR1 SNHLY and CDR2 FYNNEI. Germline trimming cut 8 bases from V and 9 bases from J; bases unmatched to any gene: 10. The length of the CDR3 is 14 residues.

The chain's CDR3 is CASSPGGIGNQPQHF. CDR3 DNA sequence: TGTGCCAGCAGCCCAGGGGGAATCGGCAATCAGCCCCAGCATTTT. The J gene is TRBJ1-5, the V gene TRBV28; 7 bases line up with TRBD1. The CDR3 sequence is 15 residues long. CDR1 is MDHEN and CDR2 is SYDVKM in the germline V gene. Germline trimming cut 6 bases from V and 2 bases from J; bases unmatched to any gene: 7.

The chain recombines TRBV15 with TRBJ2-3; weak D call: TRBD2 (5 bases). CDR1 is LNHNV and CDR2 is YYDKDF in the germline V gene (reference sequence). The CDR3 runs 15 residues. V shed 3 bases and J shed 0 bases, with 10 bases lying between them. As DNA, the CDR3 is TGTGCCACCAGCAGGGACTCCCACAGCACAGATACGCAGTATTTT. Its protein is CATSRDSHSTDTQYF.

This clone was counted once. The chain is built from TRBV19 and TRBJ1-5; 8 bases are a match to TRBD1. Losses at the gene ends were 8 bases for V and 3 bases for J; bases not matched to a gene: 9. The CDR3 length is 15 residues. Germline values: CDR1 LNHDA, CDR2 SQIVND (reference sequence). The CDR3 bases are TGTGCCAGTGCTGGGGGACAGGTGGTCAATCAGCCCCAGCATTTT. Translation gives CASAGGQVVNQPQHF.

The chain links TRBV25-1 to TRBJ1-1; a possible D gene is TRBD1 (6 bases). The CDR3 loop spans 11 amino acids. V was trimmed by 10 bases and J by 8 bases, leaving 14 bases between them. Germline V gene data show CDR1 as MGHDK and CDR2 as SYGVNS. The chain's CDR3 is CATQRGLEAFF. In nucleotides, the CDR3 is TGTGCCACTCAGAGGGGGTTAGAAGCTTTCTTT.

This chain uses TRBV21-1 with TRBJ1-2; TRBD1 is the table's D call and was not checked against the DNA. TRBV21-1 is flagged as a pseudogene. This CDR3 is built from 14 residues. The CDR3 bases are TGTGCCAGCAGCAGCACAGGGGATAACTATGGCTACACCTTC. It encodes CASSSTGDNYGYTF.

The chain is built from TRBV29-1 and TRBJ1-1; D uncertain. The germline V gene has CDR1 SQVTM and CDR2 ANQGSEA. The ends were cut back, 3 bases at V and 0 bases at J, with 8 bases in the middle. The length of the CDR3 is 13 residues. DNA of the CDR3: TGCAGCGTTGAGAACAGTTTGAACACTGAAGCTTTCTTT. It translates to CSVENSLNTEAFF.

The CDR3: CATSDLRLGQFF. Written as DNA, the CDR3 is TGTGCCACCAGTGATCTGAGACTTGGGCAGTTCTTC. The chain couples TRBV24-1 to TRBJ2-1; D is unresolved. The germline gives CDR1 KGHDR, CDR2 SFDVKD. The CDR3 is 12 amino acids. Trimming took 3 bases from V and 12 from J, leaving 11 bases between them.

Points on this clone: Its ends do not fully match the called genes, so a read error is possible. J is TRBJ1-1 and V is TRBV19; tentatively, D is TRBD1 (6 bases). This CDR3 has 15 residues. CDR1 LNHDA and CDR2 SQIVND come from the germline V gene (reference sequence). For the CDR3, the DNA is TGTGCCAGTACTATAACAGGGCCGCGGTTTACTGAAGCTTTCTTT. It is translated as CASTITGPRFTEAFF.

The chain links TRBV28 to TRBJ1-2; D remains ambiguous. Germline CDR1 MDHEN, CDR2 SYDVKM. V was pared by 7 bases and J by 4 bases, with 7 bases between. The CDR3 contains 11 residues. The CDR3 DNA follows: TGTGCCAGCACCCTCGGCTATGGCTACACCTTC. Protein sequence: CASTLGYGYTF.

This clone occurred a few times. CDR3 DNA sequence: TGTGCCAGCAGTTACGAACAGCATAATTCACCCCTCCACTTT. This codes for CASSYEQHNSPLHF. This chain links TRBV6-6 with TRBJ1-6; D gene ambiguous. The V gene lost 2 bases and the J gene lost 5 bases, with 7 bases spanning the gap. This CDR3 spans 14 amino acids. In germline, CDR1 is MNHNY, CDR2 SVGAGI (reference sequence).

The rearrangement uses TRBV19 and TRBJ2-7; TRBD2 is a possible D gene (5 bases). This CDR3 spans 15 amino acids. The germline V and J ends were trimmed by 3 bases and 4 bases, with 16 bases remaining between them. From germline, CDR1 is LNHDA and CDR2 SQIVND (reference sequence). CDR3 loop: CASSISYGVLYEQYF. DNA of the CDR3: TGTGCCAGTAGTATCAGCTACGGGGTGTTGTACGAGCAGTACTTC.

This clone appeared once. The chain links TRBV2 to TRBJ1-2, with D possibly being TRBD1 (5 bases). The CDR3 has 14 residues. Germline assignment: CDR1 SNHLY and CDR2 FYNNEI. V shed 3 bases and J shed 3 bases, with 11 bases lying between them. For the CDR3, the DNA is TGTGCCAGCAGTGATCCTCAGGGTTACTATGGCTACACCTTC. This codes for CASSDPQGYYGYTF.

The chain recombines TRBV7-8 with TRBJ1-1; D remains ambiguous. Trimming took off 1 base at V and 5 bases at J, with 8 bases between the two ends. The CDR3 is made up of 13 amino acids. Germline lookup yields CDR1 SGHVS and CDR2 FQNEAQ. CDR3 in amino acids: CASSLGPITEAFF. CDR3 in DNA: TGTGCCAGCAGCTTAGGCCCTATTACTGAAGCTTTCTTT.

Comments on this clone: The same CDR3 is also encoded by other DNA sequences in this sample. This chain links TRBV28 with TRBJ1-2; D is undetermined. Trimming removed 6 bases at V and 2 bases at J, with 10 bases between. Germline V gives CDR1 MDHEN, CDR2 SYDVKM. The CDR3 has 13 amino acids. The CDR3 spells CASSTPGNYGYTF. The CDR3 bases are TGTGCCAGCAGCACCCCGGGGAACTATGGCTACACCTTC.

The chain links TRBV4-1 to TRBJ1-1; D is ambiguous. V was cut by 1 base and J by 2 bases, with 11 bases left in between. The CDR3 is 15 residues long. Looked up from germline, CDR1 is MGHRA and CDR2 is YSYEKL. CDR3 DNA: TGCGCCAGCAGCCAAGTTTATCGACAAAACACTGAAGCTTTCTTT. This gives the protein CASSQVYRQNTEAFF.